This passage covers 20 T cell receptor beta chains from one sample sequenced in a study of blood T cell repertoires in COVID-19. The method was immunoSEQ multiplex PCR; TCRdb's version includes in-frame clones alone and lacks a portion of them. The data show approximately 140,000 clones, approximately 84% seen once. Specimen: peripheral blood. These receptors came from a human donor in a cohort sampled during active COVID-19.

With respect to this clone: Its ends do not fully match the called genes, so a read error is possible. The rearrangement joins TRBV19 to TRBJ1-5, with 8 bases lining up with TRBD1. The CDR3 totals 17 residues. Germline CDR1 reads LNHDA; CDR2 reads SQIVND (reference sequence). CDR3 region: CASSLDRGIMSNQPQHF. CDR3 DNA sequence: TGTGCCAGTAGTCTAGACAGGGGCATTATGAGCAATCAGCCCCAGCATTTT. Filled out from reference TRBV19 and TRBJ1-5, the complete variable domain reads DGGITQSPKYLFRKEGQNVTLSCEQNLNHDAMYWYRQDPGQGLRLIYYSQIVNDFQKGDIAEGYSVSREKKESFPLTVTSAQKNPTAFYLCASSLDRGIMSNQPQHFGDGTRLSIL.

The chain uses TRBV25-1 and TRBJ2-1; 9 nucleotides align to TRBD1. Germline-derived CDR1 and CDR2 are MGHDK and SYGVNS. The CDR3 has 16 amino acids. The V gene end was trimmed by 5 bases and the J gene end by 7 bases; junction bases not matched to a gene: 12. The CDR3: CASSPAPGQGWNEQFF. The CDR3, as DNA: TGTGCCAGCAGTCCTGCCCCGGGACAGGGTTGGAATGAGCAGTTCTTC.

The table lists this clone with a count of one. In DNA, the CDR3 is TGTGCCAGTAGTATGCGACAGGGGGCCGACTATGGCTACACCTTC. The encoded protein is CASSMRQGADYGYTF. This chain uses TRBV19 with TRBJ1-2, with 10 bases lining up with TRBD1. The CDR3 has 15 amino acids. Germline CDR1 LNHDA, CDR2 SQIVND (reference sequence). V lost 3 bases and J lost 3; bases outside the gene matches: 4.

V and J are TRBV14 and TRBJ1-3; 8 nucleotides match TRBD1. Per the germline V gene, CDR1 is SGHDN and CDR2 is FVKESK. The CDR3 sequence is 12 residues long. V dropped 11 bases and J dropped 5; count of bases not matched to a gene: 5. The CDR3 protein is CAPQGVRNTIYF. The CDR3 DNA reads TGTGCCCCACAGGGGGTCCGAAACACCATATATTTT.

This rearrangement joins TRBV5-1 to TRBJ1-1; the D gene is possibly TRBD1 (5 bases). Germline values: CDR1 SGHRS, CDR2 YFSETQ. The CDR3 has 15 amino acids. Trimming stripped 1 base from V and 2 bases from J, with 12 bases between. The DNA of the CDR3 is TGCGCCAGCAGCTTGTCTGGGGCAAGTAACACTGAAGCTTTCTTT. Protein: CASSLSGASNTEAFF.

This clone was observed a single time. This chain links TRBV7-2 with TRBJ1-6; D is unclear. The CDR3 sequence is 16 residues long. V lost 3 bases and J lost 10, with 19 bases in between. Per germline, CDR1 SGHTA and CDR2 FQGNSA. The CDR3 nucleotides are TGTGCCAGCAGCTTGTCCCGGTCGGGCGGGAGATCACCCCTCCACTTT. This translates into CASSLSRSGGRSPLHF.

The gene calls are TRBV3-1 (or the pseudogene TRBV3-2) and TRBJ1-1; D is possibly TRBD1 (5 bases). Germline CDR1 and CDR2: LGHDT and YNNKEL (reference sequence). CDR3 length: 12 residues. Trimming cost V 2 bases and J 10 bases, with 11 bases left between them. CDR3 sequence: CASSQKGERAFF. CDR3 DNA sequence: TGTGCCAGCAGCCAAAAAGGGGAACGAGCTTTCTTT.

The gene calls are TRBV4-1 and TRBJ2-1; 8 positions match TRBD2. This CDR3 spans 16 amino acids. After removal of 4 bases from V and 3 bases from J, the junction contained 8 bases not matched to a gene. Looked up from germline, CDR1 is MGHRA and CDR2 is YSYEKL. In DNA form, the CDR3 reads TGCGCCAGCAGCCCGCAGAGCGGGGGCATCTACAATGAGCAGTTCTTC. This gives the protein CASSPQSGGIYNEQFF.

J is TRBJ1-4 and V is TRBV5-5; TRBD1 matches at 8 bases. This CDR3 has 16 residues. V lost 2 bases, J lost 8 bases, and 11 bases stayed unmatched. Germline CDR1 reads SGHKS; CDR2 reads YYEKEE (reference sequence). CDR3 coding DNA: TGTGCCAGCAGCTTCTCCACAGGGGGTGGTGGCGAAAAACTGTTTTTT. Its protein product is CASSFSTGGGGEKLFF.

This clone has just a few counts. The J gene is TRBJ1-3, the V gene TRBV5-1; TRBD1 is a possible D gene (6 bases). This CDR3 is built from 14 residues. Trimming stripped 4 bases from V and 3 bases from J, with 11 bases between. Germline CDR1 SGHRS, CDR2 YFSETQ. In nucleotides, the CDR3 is TGCGCCAGCAGCCTGACAGGTTATGGAAACACCATATATTTT. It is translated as CASSLTGYGNTIYF. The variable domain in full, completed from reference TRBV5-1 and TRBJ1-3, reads KAGVTQTPRYLIKTRGQQVTLSCSPISGHRSVSWYQQTPGQGLQFLFEYFSETQRNKGNFPGRFSGRQFSNSRSEMNVSTLELGDSALYLCASSLTGYGNTIYFGEGSWLTVV.

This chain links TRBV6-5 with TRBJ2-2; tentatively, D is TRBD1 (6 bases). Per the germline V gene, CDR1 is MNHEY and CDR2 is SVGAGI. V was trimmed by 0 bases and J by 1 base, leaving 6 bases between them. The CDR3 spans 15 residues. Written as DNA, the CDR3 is TGTGCCAGCAGTTACTCCAGGGGGAACACCGGGGAGCTGTTTTTT. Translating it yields CASSYSRGNTGELFF.

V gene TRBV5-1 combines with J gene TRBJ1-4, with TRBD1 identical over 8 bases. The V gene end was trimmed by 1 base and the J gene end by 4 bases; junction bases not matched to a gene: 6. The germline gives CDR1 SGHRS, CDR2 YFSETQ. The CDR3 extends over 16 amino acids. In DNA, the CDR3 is TGCGCCAGCAGCTTGAACGGACAGGGTCTTAATGAAAAACTGTTTTTT. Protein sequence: CASSLNGQGLNEKLFF.

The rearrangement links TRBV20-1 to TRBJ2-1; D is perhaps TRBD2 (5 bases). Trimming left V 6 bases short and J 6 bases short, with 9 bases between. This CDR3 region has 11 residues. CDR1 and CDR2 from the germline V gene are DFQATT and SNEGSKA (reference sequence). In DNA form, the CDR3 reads TGCAGTGCAACTAGTTCCAATGAGCAGTTCTTC. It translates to CSATSSNEQFF.

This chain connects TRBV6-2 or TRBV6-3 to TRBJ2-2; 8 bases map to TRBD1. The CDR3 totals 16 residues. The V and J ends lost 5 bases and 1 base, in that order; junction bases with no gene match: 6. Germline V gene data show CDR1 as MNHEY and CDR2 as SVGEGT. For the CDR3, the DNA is TGTGCCAGCAGTCCCTCCGGGACAGGGAACACCGGGGAGCTGTTTTTT. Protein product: CASSPSGTGNTGELFF.

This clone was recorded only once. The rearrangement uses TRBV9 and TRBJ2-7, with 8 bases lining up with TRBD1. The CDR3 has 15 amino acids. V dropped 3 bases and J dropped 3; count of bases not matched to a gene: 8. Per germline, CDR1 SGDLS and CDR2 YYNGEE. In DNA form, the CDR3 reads TGTGCCAGCAGCGAGGGACAGGCTGCGATCTACGAGCAGTACTTC. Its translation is CASSEGQAAIYEQYF.

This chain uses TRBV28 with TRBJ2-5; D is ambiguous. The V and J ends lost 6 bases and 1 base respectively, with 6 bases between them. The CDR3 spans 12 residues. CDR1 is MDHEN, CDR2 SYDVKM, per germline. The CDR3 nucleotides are TGTGCCAGCAGGGGCTCCCAAGAGACCCAGTACTTC. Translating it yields CASRGSQETQYF.

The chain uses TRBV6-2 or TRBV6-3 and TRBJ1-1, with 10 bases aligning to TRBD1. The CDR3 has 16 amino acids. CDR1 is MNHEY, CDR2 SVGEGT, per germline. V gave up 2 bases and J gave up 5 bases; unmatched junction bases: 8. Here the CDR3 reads CASSYRGTGVRTEAFF. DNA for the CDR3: TGTGCCAGCAGTTACCGTGGGACAGGGGTTCGAACTGAAGCTTTCTTT.

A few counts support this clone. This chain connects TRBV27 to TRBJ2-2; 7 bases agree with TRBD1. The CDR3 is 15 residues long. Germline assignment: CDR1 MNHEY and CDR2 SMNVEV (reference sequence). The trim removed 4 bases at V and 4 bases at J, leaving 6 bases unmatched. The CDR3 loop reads CASSSTGWGTGELFF. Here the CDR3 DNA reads TGTGCCAGCAGTTCGACAGGGTGGGGCACCGGGGAGCTGTTTTTT.

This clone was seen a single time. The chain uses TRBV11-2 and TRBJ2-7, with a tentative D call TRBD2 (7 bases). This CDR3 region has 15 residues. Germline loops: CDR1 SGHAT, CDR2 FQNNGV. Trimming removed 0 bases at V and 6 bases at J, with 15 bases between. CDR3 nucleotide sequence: TGTGCCAGCAGCTTAGAAAGGGGGGGGCGGGTCGAGCAGTACTTC. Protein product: CASSLERGGRVEQYF.

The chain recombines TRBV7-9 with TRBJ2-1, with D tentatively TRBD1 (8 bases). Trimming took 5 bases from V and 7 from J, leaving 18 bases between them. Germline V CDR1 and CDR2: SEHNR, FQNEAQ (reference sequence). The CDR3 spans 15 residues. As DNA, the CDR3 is TGTGCCAGCAGCCTACAGGGGGGGATTGGAAATGAGCAGTTCTTC. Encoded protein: CASSLQGGIGNEQFF.